This paragraph reports one T cell receptor (beta chain). Its antigen is still unknown. These data come from a study of shared clonotypes between healthy human individuals. General study points: With a few donors compared, around 4.7% of naive CD4 clonotypes were shared.

Donors comprised healthy HIV-negative adults lacking recent acute infections or vaccinations. Authors' methods: Filtering differed, since immunoSEQ gave only junction sequences and no quality scores. Clones were read by immunoSEQ multiplex PCR, and TCRdb kept only the in-frame ones, dropping some. V and J calls and clone size are those listed in that table; D and trimming were worked out from the DNA. The data show some 2.3 million clones, approximately 93% seen once. The sample taken for sequencing was naive CD4+ T cells from PBMCs. Subset meaning: CD45RA+ positively selected. The clonotype originates from a young man in good health. Some clones in this sample may be carry-over from other donors' samples.

The CDR3 sequence: CATSQTQAGSREQYF. The CDR3 nucleotides read TGTGCCACCAGCCAAACCCAGGCCGGTTCGCGGGAGCAGTACTTC. This rearrangement joins TRBV15 to TRBJ2-7; D is unclear. Trimming cost V 5 bases and J 7 bases, with 21 bases left between them. The germline CDR1 and CDR2 sequences are LNHNV and YYDKDF (reference sequence). The CDR3 has 15 amino acids.